Below are 27 T cell receptor beta chains sequenced from a single sample in a study of blood T cell repertoires in COVID-19. The method was immunoSEQ multiplex PCR; TCRdb's version includes in-frame clones alone and lacks a portion of them. The sample records about 100,000 clones, roughly 80% being singletons. Sample: peripheral blood. Receptor source: a man between 65 and 80 years old with active or convalescent COVID-19.

This chain links TRBV6-5 with TRBJ2-7; D is ambiguous. Trimming cost V 0 bases and J 0 bases, with 6 bases left between them. CDR3 length: 14 residues. CDR1 and CDR2 from the germline V gene are MNHEY and SVGAGI. Here the CDR3 reads CASSYSRSSYEQYF. CDR3 DNA: TGTGCCAGCAGTTACTCCCGCAGCTCCTACGAGCAGTACTTC.

This chain connects TRBV2 to TRBJ2-1; 9 bases map to TRBD1. CDR3 length: 15 residues. CDR1 and CDR2 (germline): SNHLY, FYNNEI. The junction had 7 bases not matched to a gene; V was cut back by 2 bases and J by 8 bases. CDR3 sequence (DNA): TGTGCCAGCAGTGAACGACAGGGGGTTGGCGATGAGCAGTTCTTC. Translated: CASSERQGVGDEQFF.

In its sample, this clone was seen many times. This rearrangement joins TRBV19 to TRBJ1-2; D is undetermined. Germline V gene data show CDR1 as LNHDA and CDR2 as SQIVND (reference sequence). The CDR3 is made up of 14 amino acids. V dropped 5 bases and J dropped 4 bases, with 14 bases sitting between them. The CDR3 sequence is CASSAQITIYGYTF. The CDR3, as DNA: TGTGCCAGTAGTGCCCAAATCACTATCTATGGCTACACCTTC.

This clone was recorded only once. This chain joins TRBV7-2 and TRBJ1-5; no clear D gene. The CDR3 spans 15 residues. Trimming shortened V by 5 bases and J by 2 bases, and 13 bases separated the two germline ends. From germline, CDR1 is SGHTA and CDR2 FQGNSA. The CDR3, as DNA: TGTGCCAGCAGCCCCTGGAATCAGGGCAATCAGCCCCAGCATTTT. Protein product: CASSPWNQGNQPQHF.

This chain uses TRBV15 with TRBJ2-7, with 7 bases identical to TRBD1. Germline-derived CDR1 and CDR2 are LNHNV and YYDKDF (reference sequence). Trimming cost V 7 bases and J 7 bases; bases outside gene matches: 10. The CDR3 contains 13 residues. The CDR3 loop reads CATTGQLSGEQYF. The CDR3 bases are TGTGCCACCACGGGACAGCTTTCGGGGGAGCAGTACTTC. The variable domain in full, completed from reference TRBV15 and TRBJ2-7, reads DAMVIQNPRYQVTQFGKPVTLSCSQTLNHNVMYWYQQKSSQAPKLLFHYYDKDFNNEADTPDNFQSRRPNTSFCFLDIRSPGLGDTAMYLCATTGQLSGEQYFGPGTRLTVT.

This clone was detected only a few times. The chain links TRBV1 to TRBJ1-5. TRBV1 is deemed a pseudogene. This CDR3 comprises 15 residues. The CDR3 region has the DNA TGCACCAGCAGCTTTCGAAGCCGGGGCAATCAGCCCCAGCATTTT. Translation gives CTSSFRSRGNQPQHF.

The rearrangement uses TRBV6-5 and TRBJ2-3; 7 positions match TRBD2. Per germline, CDR1 MNHEY and CDR2 SVGAGI. V was clipped by 6 bases and J by 6 bases; unmatched bases: 12. The CDR3 is 15 amino acids. In DNA form, the CDR3 reads TGTGCCAGCAGAGCCGCACTAGCGCGGGGGGATACGCAGTATTTT. It specifies CASRAALARGDTQYF.

The rearrangement links TRBV7-2 to TRBJ1-5; D unresolved. Germline values: CDR1 SGHTA, CDR2 FQGNSA. V gave up 2 bases and J gave up 4 bases, with 12 bases separating them. The CDR3 consists of 15 residues. CDR3 nucleotides: TGTGCCAGCAGCTTAACCCCAGATGTTAATCAGCCCCAGCATTTT. This encodes CASSLTPDVNQPQHF.

The J gene is TRBJ1-3, the V gene TRBV6-5; D is unclear. The CDR3 sequence is 14 residues long. V was clipped by 2 bases and J by 0 bases, with 5 bases between them. Germline-derived CDR1 and CDR2 are MNHEY and SVGAGI. CDR3 amino acids: CASSYQRSGNTIYF. The CDR3 DNA is TGTGCCAGCAGTTACCAGCGCTCTGGAAACACCATATATTTT.

V and J are TRBV12-5 and TRBJ1-1; D is possibly TRBD1 (5 bases). This CDR3 has 15 amino acids. The germline V gene encodes CDR1 LGHNT and CDR2 FRNRAP. The V end was cut by 3 bases, the J end by 1 base, with 12 bases between. The CDR3 DNA sequence: TGTGCTAGTGGTTTTACAGGCGTTCCGAACACTGAAGCTTTCTTT. It translates to CASGFTGVPNTEAFF.

The table lists this clone with a few counts. J is TRBJ1-1 and V is TRBV3-1 (or the pseudogene TRBV3-2); no definite D call. Per the germline V gene, CDR1 is LGHDT and CDR2 is YNNKEL (reference sequence). The ends were cut back, 5 bases at V and 8 bases at J, with 12 bases in the middle. The length of the CDR3 is 12 residues. CDR3 coding DNA: TGTGCCAGCAGCTACGAAGGAGCCGAAGCTTTCTTT. Translated, it gives CASSYEGAEAFF.

This clone showed up just once. This CDR3 is missing its conserved last phenylalanine or tryptophan, likely due to a read error. The chain is built from TRBV30 and TRBJ1-1, with a weak D call TRBD1 (5 bases). CDR3 length: 13 amino acids. Trimming took 5 bases from V and 0 from J, leaving 10 bases between them. The germline gives CDR1 GTSNPN, CDR2 SVGIG (reference sequence). The CDR3 here is CAWATRVNTEAFL. The DNA for the CDR3 is TGTGCCTGGGCTACCAGGGTGAACACTGAAGCTTTCCTT.

The rearrangement links TRBV28 to TRBJ2-7, with 7 positions matching TRBD1. This CDR3 has 14 amino acids. Germline CDR1 MDHEN, CDR2 SYDVKM. V was pared by 6 bases and J by 4 bases, with 9 bases of the junction left unmatched. The CDR3, as DNA: TGTGCCAGCAGCTCCGGGACAGAGCCTTACGAGCAGTACTTC. Its protein is CASSSGTEPYEQYF.

This clone was found a few times. This chain connects TRBV7-9 to TRBJ1-2; weak D call: TRBD1 (6 bases). Germline V lookup: CDR1 SEHNR, CDR2 FQNEAQ (reference sequence). The CDR3 has 16 amino acids. The germline V and J ends were trimmed by 5 bases and 1 base, with 17 bases remaining between them. The CDR3 DNA is TGTGCCAGCAGCCTCACAGGGACGGTTCATAACTATGGCTACACCTTC. Its translation: CASSLTGTVHNYGYTF.

The CDR3 region has the DNA TGTGCCAGCAGTCATGGACAGGGCGAGTTCTTC. Translating gives CASSHGQGEFF. The chain links TRBV25-1 to TRBJ2-1; 8 nucleotides align to TRBD1. The CDR3 length is 11 residues. Germline values: CDR1 MGHDK, CDR2 SYGVNS. The V gene end was trimmed by 5 bases and the J gene end by 14 bases; junction bases not matched to a gene: 5.

The CDR3 protein is CASSPPGRTYGYTF. CDR3 in DNA: TGTGCCAGCTCCCCCCCGGGAAGGACCTATGGCTACACCTTC. The chain uses TRBV18 and TRBJ1-2, with D uncertain. V was cut by 6 bases and J by 4 bases, with 15 bases left in between. Germline CDR1 is KGHSH and CDR2 is LQKENI. CDR3 length: 14 amino acids.

Points on this clone: A junction boundary mismatches the germline segment, possibly from a read error. This rearrangement joins TRBV7-2 to TRBJ2-7, with 10 bases lining up with TRBD2. This CDR3 is 15 amino acids long. Germline CDR1 is SGHTA and CDR2 is FQGNSA. The DNA for the CDR3 is TGTGCAAGCACAAGCGTGGCTAGCGGGAGCTACGAGCAGTACTTC. This translates into CASTSVASGSYEQYF.

The V and J genes are TRBV7-6 and TRBJ2-2; possibly TRBD1 for D (5 bases). V lost 8 bases and J lost 4, with 8 bases in between. Germline lookup yields CDR1 SGHVS and CDR2 FNYEAQ. The CDR3 spans 12 residues. CDR3 sequence (DNA): TGTGCCAGCGGACAAATCACCGGGGAGCTGTTTTTT. It yields the protein CASGQITGELFF.

DNA of the CDR3: TGTGCCAGCAGCAACGGGACAGGGCCGAACACTGAAGCTTTCTTT. Translation: CASSNGTGPNTEAFF. The V call is TRBV21-1, the J call TRBJ1-1; TRBD1, the D gene given by the table, was not confirmed from the DNA. TRBV21-1 is marked as a pseudogene. The CDR3 covers 15 residues.

This rearrangement joins TRBV6-5 to TRBJ1-2; 8 bases agree with TRBD1. Germline V gene lookup returns CDR1 MNHEY and CDR2 SVGAGI. The CDR3 consists of 13 residues. The junction had 4 bases not matched to a gene; V was cut back by 6 bases and J by 4 bases. The CDR3 bases are TGTGCCAGCAGCCCCGGGACAGGCTATGGCTACACCTTC. The encoded protein is CASSPGTGYGYTF.

The chain uses TRBV7-2 and TRBJ2-7; TRBD2 agrees at 10 bases. This CDR3 has 15 residues. J was trimmed by 6 bases and V by 1 base; bases with no gene match: 6. Germline CDR1 is SGHTA and CDR2 is FQGNSA. The DNA of the CDR3 is TGTGCCAGCAGCTTAGAATTAGCGGGAGGAGGCGAGCAGTACTTC. Translated, it gives CASSLELAGGGEQYF.

This clone was seen once. V usage is TRBV5-4 and J usage is TRBJ1-2; 9 bases are shared with TRBD1. The germline CDR1 and CDR2 sequences are SGHNT and YYREEE (reference sequence). V shed 4 bases and J 8 bases; nucleotides not matched to a gene: 6. The CDR3 consists of 13 residues. CDR3 bases: TGTGCCAGCAGCGCCCGGGACAGGGAAGGCTACACCTTC. This codes for CASSARDREGYTF.

The chain couples TRBV5-5 to TRBJ1-3, with D unresolved. The CDR3 contains 15 residues. Germline values: CDR1 SGHKS, CDR2 YYEKEE (reference sequence). V was shortened by 4 bases and J by 7 bases, with 18 bases between the two germline ends. CDR3 nucleotide sequence: TGTGCCAGCAGCAACCGGACTGCTGCTTGGAACACCATATATTTT. Translation gives CASSNRTAAWNTIYF.

The chain links TRBV4-1 to TRBJ2-7; D might be TRBD2 (5 bases). The V gene's germline CDR1 is MGHRA and CDR2 YSYEKL. This CDR3 is built from 14 residues. V was clipped by 0 bases and J by 3 bases, with 9 bases between them. The chain's CDR3 is CASSQDHGDYEQYF. CDR3 nucleotide sequence: TGCGCCAGCAGCCAAGATCACGGGGACTACGAGCAGTACTTC.

Here the CDR3 reads CASSQAGQGARNGYTF. CDR3 nucleotide sequence: TGTGCCAGCAGCCAAGCGGGACAGGGGGCGAGGAACGGCTACACCTTC. This chain uses TRBV4-2 with TRBJ1-2, with 12 bases aligning to TRBD1. The germline gives CDR1 LGHNA, CDR2 YNFKEQ. The CDR3 extends over 16 amino acids. J lost 8 bases, V lost 1 base, and 8 bases had no gene match.

The rearrangement links TRBV7-2 to TRBJ2-3; D is uncertain. The CDR3 runs 11 residues. CDR1 SGHTA and CDR2 FQGNSA come from the germline V gene. V lost 4 bases, J lost 5 bases, and 4 bases lay in between. CDR3 region: CASSSLDTQYF. CDR3 DNA sequence: TGTGCCAGCAGCTCCTTAGATACGCAGTATTTT.

This clone was detected once. CDR3 bases: TGTGCCAGCTCTCCTAGACAGGGTCTTATCCTGAGCTCCTACGAGCAGTACTTC. It encodes CASSPRQGLILSSYEQYF. The chain recombines TRBV18 with TRBJ2-7; the match to TRBD1 covers 7 bases. V lost 6 bases to trimming and J lost 0 bases; unmatched junction nucleotides: 17. CDR3 length: 18 residues. Germline CDR1 and CDR2: KGHSH and LQKENI.